This is a list of T cell receptor beta chains from one sample in a study of T cell responses to AZD1222 COVID-19 vaccine. Libraries were prepared by immunoSEQ multiplex PCR; TCRdb keeps only in-frame clonotypes and omits some of them. The repertoire holds some 180,000 clones, with roughly 92% as singletons. The sample here was peripheral blood, taken on day 0 of AZD1222 vaccination. These receptors originate from an adult in good health. The CDR3 runs from the conserved cysteine through the conserved F or W. D genes are given only for firm matches. Rows give clone size only sometimes, using once, few, many, or a class for an expanded clone.

j_gene: TRBJ2-7; abundance: few; d_gene: TRBD1; v_gene: TRBV7-6; CDR3nt: TGTGCCAGCAGTCAGGGGGAAACCTACGAGCAGTACTTC; CDR3aa: CASSQGETYEQYF
j_gene: TRBJ1-1; abundance: NA; d_gene: NA; v_gene: TRBV19; CDR3nt: TGTGCCAGTAGCACGCACCGTGGGCAGAAGAACACTGAAGCTTTCTTT; CDR3aa: CASSTHRGQKNTEAFF
j_gene: TRBJ1-2; abundance: NA; d_gene: NA; v_gene: TRBV19; CDR3nt: TGTGCCAGTAGTAGTGCCGCTACCCTAAGAGGCTACACCTTC; CDR3aa: CASSSAATLRGYTF
j_gene: TRBJ1-2; abundance: NA; d_gene: NA; v_gene: TRBV20-1; CDR3nt: TGCAGTGCTAGTGACAGAAATAACTATGGCTACACCTTC; CDR3aa: CSASDRNNYGYTF
j_gene: TRBJ2-7; abundance: NA; d_gene: TRBD2; v_gene: TRBV6-1; CDR3nt: TGTGCCAGCAGTGAAGCGGGCGGGAGTTACGAGCAGTACTTC; CDR3aa: CASSEAGGSYEQYF
j_gene: TRBJ1-2; abundance: NA; d_gene: TRBD1; v_gene: TRBV28; CDR3nt: TGTGCCAGCAGTTTACGGCAGGGGGGAGCTTATGGCTACACCTTC; CDR3aa: CASSLRQGGAYGYTF
j_gene: TRBJ1-2; abundance: NA; d_gene: TRBD1; v_gene: TRBV27; CDR3nt: TGTGCCAGCAGTCTCTTTGGACAGGCAGGAGAGTACACCTTC; CDR3aa: CASSLFGQAGEYTF
j_gene: TRBJ1-1; abundance: few; d_gene: NA; v_gene: TRBV6-2/TRBV6-3; CDR3nt: TGTGCCAGCAGTTTTAAGACAGTGAACACTGAAGCTTTCTTT; CDR3aa: CASSFKTVNTEAFF
j_gene: TRBJ2-5; abundance: NA; d_gene: TRBD2; v_gene: TRBV2; CDR3nt: TGTGCCAGCAGACGGGAGGGAGAGACCCAGTACTTC; CDR3aa: CASRREGETQYF
j_gene: TRBJ2-2; abundance: NA; d_gene: TRBD2; v_gene: TRBV30; CDR3nt: TGTGCCTGGGAGGGGACTAGCGCGGCGGCCGGGGAGCTGTTTTTT; CDR3aa: CAWEGTSAAAGELFF
j_gene: TRBJ2-1; abundance: NA; d_gene: NA; v_gene: TRBV30; CDR3nt: TGTGCCTGGAGTTCCGGGACGGCCAACGGGAATGAGCAGTTCTTC; CDR3aa: CAWSSGTANGNEQFF
j_gene: TRBJ1-5; abundance: NA; d_gene: TRBD1; v_gene: TRBV19; CDR3nt: TGTGCCAGTAGTCCTACAGGGGATAGCAATCAGCCCCAGCATTTT; CDR3aa: CASSPTGDSNQPQHF
j_gene: TRBJ1-3; abundance: NA; d_gene: NA; v_gene: TRBV18; CDR3nt: TGTGCCAGCTCACCACGACAGACAAGCTCTGGAAACACCATATATTTT; CDR3aa: CASSPRQTSSGNTIYF
j_gene: TRBJ1-2; abundance: NA; d_gene: NA; v_gene: TRBV10-2; CDR3nt: TGCGCCAGCAGTGATCGCAGGGGAACACACTATGGCTACACCTTC; CDR3aa: CASSDRRGTHYGYTF
j_gene: TRBJ1-5; abundance: NA; d_gene: TRBD1; v_gene: TRBV3-1/TRBV3-2; CDR3nt: TGTGCCAGCAGCCTGCGGACAGGGCGCAATCAGCCCCAGCATTTT; CDR3aa: CASSLRTGRNQPQHF
j_gene: TRBJ1-5; abundance: NA; d_gene: NA; v_gene: TRBV6-8; CDR3nt: TGTGCCAGTTCCGACGATCAGCCCCAGCATTTT; CDR3aa: CASSDDQPQHF
j_gene: TRBJ1-5; abundance: NA; d_gene: TRBD1; v_gene: TRBV28; CDR3nt: TGTGCCAGCGGGCGACAGGGGGCAGGTCAGCCCCAGCATTTT; CDR3aa: CASGRQGAGQPQHF
j_gene: TRBJ1-4; abundance: NA; d_gene: NA; v_gene: TRBV25-1; CDR3nt: TGTGCCAGCAGTGAATTAGGAGCAGGGGATGAAAAACTGTTTTTT; CDR3aa: CASSELGAGDEKLFF
j_gene: TRBJ1-1; abundance: NA; d_gene: NA; v_gene: TRBV29-1; CDR3nt: TGCAGCGCAGGGGACGCTGAAGCTTTCTTT; CDR3aa: CSAGDAEAFF
j_gene: TRBJ2-7; abundance: NA; d_gene: NA; v_gene: TRBV4-1; CDR3nt: TGCGCCAGCAGCCAAGACTGGCTAGCGACCTCCTACGAGCAGTACTTC; CDR3aa: CASSQDWLATSYEQYF
j_gene: TRBJ1-4; abundance: NA; d_gene: NA; v_gene: TRBV2; CDR3nt: TGTGCCAGCACCCCCGAAGGGGGGAGTGAAAAACTGTTTTTT; CDR3aa: CASTPEGGSEKLFF
j_gene: TRBJ2-7; abundance: NA; d_gene: NA; v_gene: TRBV10-3; CDR3nt: TGTGCCATCAGTAGCCCCGAGGACAGCCCCTACGAGCAGTACTTC; CDR3aa: CAISSPEDSPYEQYF
j_gene: TRBJ1-1; abundance: NA; d_gene: NA; v_gene: TRBV7-8; CDR3nt: TGTGCCAGCTACGAGAATTTGAACACTGAAGCTTTCTTT; CDR3aa: CASYENLNTEAFF
j_gene: TRBJ1-3; abundance: NA; d_gene: NA; v_gene: TRBV7-6; CDR3nt: TGTGCCAGCAGCTTAGATTTGTCGGCTGGAAACACCATATATTTT; CDR3aa: CASSLDLSAGNTIYF
j_gene: TRBJ1-3; abundance: NA; d_gene: NA; v_gene: TRBV3-1/TRBV3-2; CDR3nt: TGTGCCAGCAGCCAAGTTAGGGTAGTAAGGGTTCCCTTTCCTGGTGGAAACACCATATATTTT; CDR3aa: CASSQVRVVRVPFPGGNTIYF
j_gene: TRBJ2-2; abundance: NA; d_gene: NA; v_gene: TRBV18; CDR3nt: TGTGCCAGCTCACCAGGAGGGGTCCTCACCGGGGAGCTGTTTTTT; CDR3aa: CASSPGGVLTGELFF
j_gene: TRBJ2-3; abundance: NA; d_gene: NA; v_gene: TRBV19; CDR3nt: TGTGCCAGTAGTATGCTAGCAGGCACAGATACGCAGTATTTT; CDR3aa: CASSMLAGTDTQYF
j_gene: TRBJ1-3; abundance: NA; d_gene: NA; v_gene: TRBV25-1; CDR3nt: TGTGCCAGCAGTGAATTTGGCTTGGGGGTCTCAGGAAACACCATATATTTT; CDR3aa: CASSEFGLGVSGNTIYF
j_gene: TRBJ1-2; abundance: NA; d_gene: NA; v_gene: TRBV5-4; CDR3nt: TGTGCCAGCAGCTTGGGGGAGGGGAGCGGTGGCTACACCTTC; CDR3aa: CASSLGEGSGGYTF
j_gene: TRBJ1-1; abundance: NA; d_gene: NA; v_gene: TRBV27; CDR3nt: TGTGCCAGCAGTTCCGGACGGAGGAACACTGAAGCTTTCTTT; CDR3aa: CASSSGRRNTEAFF
j_gene: TRBJ2-3; abundance: NA; d_gene: TRBD1; v_gene: TRBV3-1/TRBV3-2; CDR3nt: TGTGCCAGCAGCCCAGGACAGGGGACAGATACGCAGTATTTT; CDR3aa: CASSPGQGTDTQYF
j_gene: TRBJ1-1; abundance: once; d_gene: NA; v_gene: TRBV4-2; CDR3nt: TGTGCCAGCAGCCTCCTTAGGGGACTGAACACTGAAGCTTTCTTT; CDR3aa: CASSLLRGLNTEAFF
j_gene: TRBJ1-5; abundance: NA; d_gene: NA; v_gene: TRBV7-2; CDR3nt: TGTGCCAGCAGCTCCGGGTCCCTCTACAGATACAATCAGCCCCAGCATTTT; CDR3aa: CASSSGSLYRYNQPQHF
j_gene: TRBJ1-2; abundance: NA; d_gene: NA; v_gene: TRBV9; CDR3nt: TGTGCCAGCAGCGCCCGAGGGACGCGGCATAGGTATGGCTACACCTTC; CDR3aa: CASSARGTRHRYGYTF
j_gene: TRBJ2-2; abundance: NA; d_gene: NA; v_gene: TRBV10-2; CDR3nt: TGCGCCAGCAGGTCTAGGGGGGCGAACACCGGGGAGCTGTTTTTT; CDR3aa: CASRSRGANTGELFF
j_gene: TRBJ1-2; abundance: NA; d_gene: NA; v_gene: TRBV14; CDR3nt: TGTGCCAGCAGCCAAGAGTTGGGCACACGAGCTGAATATGGCTACACCTTC; CDR3aa: CASSQELGTRAEYGYTF
j_gene: TRBJ1-2; abundance: NA; d_gene: TRBD1; v_gene: TRBV29-1; CDR3nt: TGCAGCGTTGCCACAGGGGACTATGGCTACACCTTC; CDR3aa: CSVATGDYGYTF
j_gene: TRBJ1-6; abundance: NA; d_gene: NA; v_gene: TRBV7-9; CDR3nt: TGTGCCAGCAGCTTAGCAAATGGGGTTTCACCCCTCCACTTT; CDR3aa: CASSLANGVSPLHF
j_gene: TRBJ2-3; abundance: medium-sized; d_gene: TRBD2; v_gene: TRBV27; CDR3nt: TGTGCCAGCAGACTAGCGGGGGGGCCTCAGGGGACAGATACGCAGTATTTT; CDR3aa: CASRLAGGPQGTDTQYF
j_gene: TRBJ1-1; abundance: NA; d_gene: NA; v_gene: TRBV18; CDR3nt: TGTGCCAGCTCACCCCGGGGCAGCATGAACACTGAAGCTTTCTTT; CDR3aa: CASSPRGSMNTEAFF